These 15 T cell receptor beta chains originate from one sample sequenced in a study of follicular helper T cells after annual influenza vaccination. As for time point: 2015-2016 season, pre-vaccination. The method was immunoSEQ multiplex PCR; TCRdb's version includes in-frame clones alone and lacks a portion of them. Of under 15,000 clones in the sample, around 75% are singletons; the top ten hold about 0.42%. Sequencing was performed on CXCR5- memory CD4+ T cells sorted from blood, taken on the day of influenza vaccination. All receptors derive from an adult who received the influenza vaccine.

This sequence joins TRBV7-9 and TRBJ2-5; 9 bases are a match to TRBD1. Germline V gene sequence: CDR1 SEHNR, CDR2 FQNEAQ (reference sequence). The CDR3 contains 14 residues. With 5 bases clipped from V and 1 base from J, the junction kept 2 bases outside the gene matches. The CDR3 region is CASSQTGGQETQYF. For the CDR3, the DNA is TGTGCCAGCAGCCAGACAGGGGGCCAAGAGACCCAGTACTTC.

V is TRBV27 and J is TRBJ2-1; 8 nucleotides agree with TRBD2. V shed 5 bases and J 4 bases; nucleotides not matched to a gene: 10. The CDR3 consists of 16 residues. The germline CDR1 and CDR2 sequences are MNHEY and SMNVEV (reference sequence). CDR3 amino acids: CASSALSGRSYNEQFF. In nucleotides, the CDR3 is TGTGCCAGCAGTGCCTTGAGCGGGAGATCGTACAATGAGCAGTTCTTC.

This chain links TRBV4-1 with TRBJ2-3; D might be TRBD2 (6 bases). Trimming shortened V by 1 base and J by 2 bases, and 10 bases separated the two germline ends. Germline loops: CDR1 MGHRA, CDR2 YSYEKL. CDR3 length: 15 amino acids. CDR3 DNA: TGCGCCAGCAGCCAAGTGGGGACTTCCACAGATACGCAGTATTTT. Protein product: CASSQVGTSTDTQYF.

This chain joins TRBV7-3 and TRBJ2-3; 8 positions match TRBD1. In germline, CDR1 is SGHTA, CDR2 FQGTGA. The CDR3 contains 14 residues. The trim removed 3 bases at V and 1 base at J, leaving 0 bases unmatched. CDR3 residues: CASSLDRGTDTQYF. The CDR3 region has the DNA TGTGCCAGCAGCTTGGACAGGGGCACAGATACGCAGTATTTT.

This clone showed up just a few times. The CDR3 sequence is CASSISGSSNQPQHF. CDR3 nucleotides: TGTGCCAGTAGTATATCAGGGAGTAGCAATCAGCCCCAGCATTTT. This chain links TRBV19 with TRBJ1-5; possibly TRBD1 for D (5 bases). The CDR3 totals 15 residues. The germline CDR1 and CDR2 sequences are LNHDA and SQIVND (reference sequence). V shed 2 bases and J shed 0 bases, with 8 bases lying between them.

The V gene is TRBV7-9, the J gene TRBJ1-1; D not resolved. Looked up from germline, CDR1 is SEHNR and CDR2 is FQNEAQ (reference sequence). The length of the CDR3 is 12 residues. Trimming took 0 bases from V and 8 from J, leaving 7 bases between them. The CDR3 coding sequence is TGTGCCAGCAGCTTAGCGGCGACCGAAGCTTTCTTT. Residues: CASSLAATEAFF.

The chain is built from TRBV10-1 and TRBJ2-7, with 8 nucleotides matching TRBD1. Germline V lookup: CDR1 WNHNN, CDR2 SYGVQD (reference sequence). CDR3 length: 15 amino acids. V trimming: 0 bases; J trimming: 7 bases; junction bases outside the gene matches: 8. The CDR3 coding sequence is TGCGCCAGCAGTGAGTCTGGCACAGGGGGAAAGGAGCAGTACTTC. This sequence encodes CASSESGTGGKEQYF.

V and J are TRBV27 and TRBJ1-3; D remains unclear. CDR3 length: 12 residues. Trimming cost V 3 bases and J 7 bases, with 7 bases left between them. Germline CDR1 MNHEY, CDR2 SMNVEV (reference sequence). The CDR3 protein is CASSLGLNTIYF. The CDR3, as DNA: TGTGCCAGCAGTTTGGGCCTCAACACCATATATTTT.

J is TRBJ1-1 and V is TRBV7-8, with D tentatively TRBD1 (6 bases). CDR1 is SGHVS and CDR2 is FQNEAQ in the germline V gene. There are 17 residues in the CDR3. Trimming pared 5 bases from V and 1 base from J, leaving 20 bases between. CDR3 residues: CASSLLLTTGPNTEAFF. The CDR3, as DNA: TGTGCCAGCAGCCTACTCCTCACGACAGGCCCGAACACTGAAGCTTTCTTT.

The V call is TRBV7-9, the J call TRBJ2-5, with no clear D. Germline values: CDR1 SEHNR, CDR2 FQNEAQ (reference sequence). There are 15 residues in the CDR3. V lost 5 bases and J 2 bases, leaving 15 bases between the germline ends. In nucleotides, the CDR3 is TGTGCCAGCAGCCCCTACCGGACGGCACAAGAGACCCAGTACTTC. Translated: CASSPYRTAQETQYF. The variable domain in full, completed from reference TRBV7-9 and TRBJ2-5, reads DTGVSQNPRHKITKRGQNVTFRCDPISEHNRLYWYRQTLGQGPEFLTYFQNEAQLEKSRLLSDRFSAERPKGSFSTLEIQRTEQGDSAMYLCASSPYRTAQETQYFGPGTRLLVL.

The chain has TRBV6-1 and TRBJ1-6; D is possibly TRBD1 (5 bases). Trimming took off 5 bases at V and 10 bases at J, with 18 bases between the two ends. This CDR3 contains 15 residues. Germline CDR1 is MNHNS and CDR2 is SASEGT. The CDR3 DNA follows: TGTGCCAGCAGTATGCGCCCGGAAGGGGAGTCACCCCTCCACTTT. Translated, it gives CASSMRPEGESPLHF.

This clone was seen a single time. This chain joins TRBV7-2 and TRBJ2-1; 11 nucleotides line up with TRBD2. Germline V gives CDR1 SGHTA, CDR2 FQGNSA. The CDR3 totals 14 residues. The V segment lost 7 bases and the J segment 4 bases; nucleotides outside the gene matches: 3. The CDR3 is CASNLAGGYNEQFF. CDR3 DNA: TGTGCCAGCAATTTAGCGGGGGGGTACAATGAGCAGTTCTTC.

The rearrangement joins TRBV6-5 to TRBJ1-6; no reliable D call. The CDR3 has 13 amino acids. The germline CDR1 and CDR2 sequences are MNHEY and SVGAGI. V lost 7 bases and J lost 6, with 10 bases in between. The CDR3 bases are TGTGCCAGCAAAAACAGTCTTAATTCACCCCTCCACTTT. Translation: CASKNSLNSPLHF.

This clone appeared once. The CDR3 is CASSSHTEAPYNEQFF. In DNA form, the CDR3 reads TGTGCCAGCAGCTCACACACGGAGGCCCCCTACAATGAGCAGTTCTTC. V gene TRBV11-2 combines with J gene TRBJ2-1, with D perhaps matching TRBD2 (5 bases). The V gene's germline CDR1 is SGHAT and CDR2 FQNNGV. V lost 4 bases and J lost 2, with 15 bases in between. The CDR3 sequence is 16 residues long.

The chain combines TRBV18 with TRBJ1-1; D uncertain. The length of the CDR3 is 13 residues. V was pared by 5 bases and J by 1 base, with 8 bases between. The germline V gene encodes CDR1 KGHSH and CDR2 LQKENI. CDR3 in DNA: TGTGCCAGCTCAGGGATACGGAACACTGAAGCTTTCTTT. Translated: CASSGIRNTEAFF.